The 3 T cell receptor beta chains presented below share a single source sample, sequenced in a study of blood T cells in healthy people across ages. Through a sample-barcoded 5' primer and a J-beta primer mix, a second PCR was run for roughly 6 to 11 cycles. TCRdb processed the 5' RACE reads anew with MiXCR; each CDR3 protein has one entry. Counted here are around 700,000 distinct CDR3 sequences, 25% occurring once; the ten biggest clones make up 9.4%. Separately, the same data were catalogued under a study of T cells of mothers and their children.

What was sequenced was blood. The origin of the receptors is a boy aged 5-17 years in good health.

In this sample, this clonotype turned up a few times. The chain carries TRBV4-1 and TRBJ2-5, with 8 bases that match TRBD2. CDR3 length: 13 residues. In germline, CDR1 is MGHRA, CDR2 YSYEKL. The trim removed 8 bases at V and 5 bases at J, leaving 7 bases unmatched. CDR3 amino acids: CASRDSGIETQYF. CDR3 bases: TGCGCCAGCCGGGATAGCGGGATTGAGACCCAGTACTTC.

The chain uses TRBV5-1 and TRBJ1-2; the match to TRBD1 covers 9 bases. Per the germline V gene, CDR1 is SGHRS and CDR2 is YFSETQ. This CDR3 has 15 residues. Trimming at V came to 2 bases and at J to 6 bases, leaving 8 bases not matched to a gene. CDR3 sequence (DNA): TGCGCCAGCAGCTTTCCAACAGGGGGCAGAAATGGCTACACCTTC. This sequence encodes CASSFPTGGRNGYTF. Combining the CDR3 with reference TRBV5-1 and TRBJ1-2 gives the whole variable domain KAGVTQTPRYLIKTRGQQVTLSCSPISGHRSVSWYQQTPGQGLQFLFEYFSETQRNKGNFPGRFSGRQFSNSRSEMNVSTLELGDSALYLCASSFPTGGRNGYTFGSGTRLTVV.

The V and J genes are TRBV11-2 and TRBJ1-1; D ambiguous. The CDR3 has 15 amino acids. Trimming stripped 4 bases from V and 2 bases from J, with 14 bases between. Germline-derived CDR1 and CDR2 are SGHAT and FQNNGV. CDR3 protein: CASSSNDDPNTEAFF. The DNA of the CDR3 is TGTGCCAGCAGCTCTAACGATGACCCTAACACTGAAGCTTTCTTT. The whole variable domain, remainder taken from reference TRBV11-2 and TRBJ1-1, is EAGVAQSPRYKIIEKRQSVAFWCNPISGHATLYWYQQILGQGPKLLIQFQNNGVVDDSQLPKDRFSAERLKGVDSTLKIQPAKLEDSAVYLCASSSNDDPNTEAFFGQGTRLTVV.